This T cell receptor beta chain was sequenced for a study of T cells in Graves' hyperthyroidism and ophthalmopathy. Researchers amplified the TCR beta CDR3 regions from RNA transcripts. A first-round RT-PCR of the TCR CDR3 used the HTBI primer set. MiXCR was run by TCRdb on the multiplex PCR reads, yielding one entry per CDR3 protein. The sample yields 250,000 to 300,000 distinct CDR3 sequences, around 13% seen once. This clonotype showed up many times. Per germline, CDR1 SGHTA and CDR2 FQGNSA. The CDR3 contains 13 residues. V lost 3 bases and J lost 9; bases outside the gene matches: 5. The sequenced sample consisted of blood. This receptor was obtained from a woman in her forties with Graves' hyperthyroidism. V gene TRBV7-2 combines with J gene TRBJ2-1; 7 nucleotides align to TRBD2. CDR3 in amino acids: CASSFAGVGEQFF. DNA for the CDR3: TGTGCCAGCAGCTTTGCGGGAGTGGGTGAGCAGTTCTTC.